The 19 T cell receptor beta chains below all came from one sample that was sequenced in a study of T cell responses to AZD1222 COVID-19 vaccine. Assay used: immunoSEQ multiplex PCR; TCRdb lists only in-frame clones, some missing. The sample consists of around 200,000 clones, approximately 94% of them appearing once. The sample consisted of peripheral blood, taken 28 days after the second AZD1222 dose. The source is an adult who received the AZD1222 COVID-19 vaccine.

This clone was seen just once. The gene calls are TRBV6-5 and TRBJ1-1; TRBD1 might be the D (5 bases). Germline CDR1 reads MNHEY; CDR2 reads SVGAGI. This CDR3 is 15 amino acids long. Deletions cut 6 bases from V and 1 base from J, with 15 bases between. This CDR3 is CASRRWTGGNTEAFF. The CDR3 DNA reads TGTGCCAGCAGACGCTGGACGGGGGGGAACACTGAAGCTTTCTTT.

The rearrangement links TRBV20-1 to TRBJ2-5; 7 bases line up with TRBD2. In germline, CDR1 is DFQATT, CDR2 SNEGSKA (reference sequence). With 5 bases clipped from V and 7 bases from J, the junction kept 4 bases outside the gene matches. The CDR3 totals 11 residues. The CDR3 region is CSAGEGRTQYF. The CDR3 DNA sequence: TGCAGTGCTGGGGAGGGACGGACCCAGTACTTC.

This rearrangement joins TRBV5-1 to TRBJ1-5, with D unresolved. Per germline, CDR1 SGHRS and CDR2 YFSETQ. The CDR3 has 16 amino acids. The germline V and J ends were trimmed by 0 bases and 0 bases, with 10 bases remaining between them. The CDR3 region is CASSLDGTVSNQPQHF. The CDR3 coding sequence is TGCGCCAGCAGCTTGGATGGCACAGTTAGCAATCAGCCCCAGCATTTT. Full variable domain (rest looked up from reference TRBV5-1 and TRBJ1-5): KAGVTQTPRYLIKTRGQQVTLSCSPISGHRSVSWYQQTPGQGLQFLFEYFSETQRNKGNFPGRFSGRQFSNSRSEMNVSTLELGDSALYLCASSLDGTVSNQPQHFGDGTRLSIL.

The chain is built from TRBV3-1 (or the pseudogene TRBV3-2) and TRBJ2-1, with D uncertain. CDR1 and CDR2 (germline): LGHDT, YNNKEL (reference sequence). Trimming left V 6 bases short and J 0 bases short, with 15 bases between. The CDR3 contains 16 residues. The CDR3: CASSPPSHSSYNEQFF. In nucleotides, the CDR3 is TGTGCCAGCAGTCCCCCCTCTCACAGCTCCTACAATGAGCAGTTCTTC.

As for this clone: This sample includes further DNA sequences coding for the same CDR3. The chain recombines TRBV19 with TRBJ2-3; D uncertain. Germline V gene lookup returns CDR1 LNHDA and CDR2 SQIVND (reference sequence). The CDR3 spans 13 residues. Trimming shortened V by 3 bases and J by 2 bases, and 6 bases separated the two germline ends. This CDR3 reads CASSIGHTDTQYF. The CDR3 DNA reads as TGTGCCAGTAGTATTGGTCACACAGATACGCAGTATTTT. The variable domain in full, completed from reference TRBV19 and TRBJ2-3, reads DGGITQSPKYLFRKEGQNVTLSCEQNLNHDAMYWYRQDPGQGLRLIYYSQIVNDFQKGDIAEGYSVSREKKESFPLTVTSAQKNPTAFYLCASSIGHTDTQYFGPGTRLTVL.

The gene calls are TRBV5-1 and TRBJ2-5, with D possibly TRBD1 on 6 matching bases. CDR1 is SGHRS, CDR2 YFSETQ, per germline. The CDR3 runs 16 residues. The V gene lost 7 bases and the J gene lost 1 base, with 20 bases spanning the gap. This CDR3 is CASGQDRGGIQETQYF. CDR3 nucleotide sequence: TGCGCCAGCGGCCAGGACCGAGGGGGTATCCAAGAGACCCAGTACTTC.

This rearrangement joins TRBV5-1 to TRBJ1-6; 8 nucleotides match TRBD1. The V segment lost 4 bases and the J segment 7 bases; nucleotides outside the gene matches: 4. CDR1 SGHRS and CDR2 YFSETQ come from the germline V gene. There are 14 residues in the CDR3. CDR3 nucleotide sequence: TGCGCCAGCAGCCTGGGACAGGTGAATTCACCCCTCCACTTT. This sequence encodes CASSLGQVNSPLHF.

This rearrangement joins TRBV5-6 to TRBJ1-6; TRBD1 aligns across 10 bases. The CDR3 is 16 amino acids. Trimming removed 1 base from V and 9 bases from J; junction bases left unmatched: 7. Germline CDR1 and CDR2: SGHDT and YYEEEE. The CDR3 region is CASSLYLWTGGSPLHF. The CDR3 DNA follows: TGTGCCAGCAGCTTGTATTTGTGGACAGGGGGTTCACCCCTCCACTTT.

The chain has TRBV6-5 and TRBJ1-2, with no clear D. This CDR3 has 14 residues. With 10 bases removed from V and 0 bases from J, the gap between germline ends came to 15 bases. Germline CDR1 and CDR2: MNHEY and SVGAGI. CDR3 protein: CANRLQPPNYGYTF. CDR3 DNA sequence: TGTGCCAACCGTCTCCAGCCACCTAACTATGGCTACACCTTC.

The rearrangement uses TRBV7-2 and TRBJ2-5, with a possible D match to TRBD2 (6 bases). CDR3 length equals 14 residues. V dropped 3 bases and J dropped 5 bases, with 13 bases sitting between them. Germline CDR1 reads SGHTA; CDR2 reads FQGNSA. DNA for the CDR3: TGTGCCAGCAGCTTTGGCGGGGCGATGGAGACCCAGTACTTC. Amino acid sequence: CASSFGGAMETQYF.

This chain uses TRBV5-1 with TRBJ1-4; no clear D. CDR3 size: 15 residues. Trimming pared 4 bases from V and 0 bases from J, leaving 10 bases between. Germline V gene lookup returns CDR1 SGHRS and CDR2 YFSETQ. DNA of the CDR3: TGCGCCAGCAGCCTAAGGGAAGCAACTAATGAAAAACTGTTTTTT. It is translated as CASSLREATNEKLFF.

This rearrangement joins TRBV3-1 (or the pseudogene TRBV3-2) to TRBJ2-5, with D possibly matching TRBD2 (5 bases). This CDR3 has 18 amino acids. The V and J ends lost 4 bases and 2 bases respectively, with 23 bases between them. From germline, CDR1 is LGHDT and CDR2 YNNKEL (reference sequence). The CDR3 spells CASSPLPQLRVKQETQYF. For the CDR3, the DNA is TGTGCCAGCAGCCCGCTACCTCAATTGAGGGTCAAACAAGAGACCCAGTACTTC.

The rearrangement uses TRBV5-8 and TRBJ1-4; a possible D gene is TRBD1 (5 bases). V lost 2 bases, J lost 3 bases, and 14 bases lay in between. The germline gives CDR1 SGHTS, CDR2 YDEGEE. The CDR3 is made up of 16 amino acids. The CDR3 loop is CASSFEGRVANEKLFF. The CDR3 DNA follows: TGTGCCAGCAGCTTCGAGGGGAGAGTAGCTAATGAAAAACTGTTTTTT. Drawing the rest from reference TRBV5-8 and TRBJ1-4, the complete variable domain is EAGVTQSPTHLIKTRGQQATLRCSPISGHTSVYWYQQALGLGLQFLLWYDEGEERNRGNFPPRFSGRQFPNYSSELNVNALELEDSALYLCASSFEGRVANEKLFFGSGTQLSVL.

The rearrangement links TRBV18 to TRBJ1-4, with a tentative D call TRBD1 (6 bases). V lost 3 bases to trimming and J lost 10 bases, with 18 bases between them. CDR3 size: 15 residues. Per the germline V gene, CDR1 is KGHSH and CDR2 is LQKENI. The CDR3 spells CASSPHYRDSTKLFF. As DNA, the CDR3 is TGTGCCAGCTCACCGCATTACAGGGACTCAACAAAACTGTTTTTT.

The chain is built from TRBV3-1 (or the pseudogene TRBV3-2) and TRBJ2-7, with 7 positions matching TRBD2. This CDR3 is built from 14 residues. CDR1 is LGHDT and CDR2 is YNNKEL in the germline V gene (reference sequence). V gave up 1 base and J gave up 5 bases; unmatched junction bases: 5. The CDR3 DNA sequence: TGTGCCAGCAGCCAAGGACTAGCTGGGAACGAGCAGTACTTC. Its translation is CASSQGLAGNEQYF.

This chain uses TRBV6-2 or TRBV6-3 with TRBJ1-5, with D perhaps matching TRBD1 (6 bases). Germline CDR1 is MNHEY and CDR2 is SVGEGT. The CDR3 extends over 15 amino acids. V lost 2 bases and J 2 bases, leaving 10 bases between the germline ends. CDR3 amino acids: CASSYAGVGNQPQHF. CDR3 DNA: TGTGCCAGCAGTTACGCAGGGGTCGGCAATCAGCCCCAGCATTTT.

The V and J genes are TRBV6-5 and TRBJ2-7; 11 bases line up with TRBD1. This CDR3 has 15 residues. From germline, CDR1 is MNHEY and CDR2 SVGAGI. V lost 6 bases, J lost 6 bases, and 10 bases stayed unmatched. The CDR3 loop reads CASRRTGGHGGEQYF. CDR3 in DNA: TGTGCCAGCAGGAGGACAGGGGGCCATGGGGGCGAGCAGTACTTC.

This clone was observed once. DNA of the CDR3: TGTGCCAGCAGTTCCTCAAGACTAGCGGGAGGGCCTCCTTTCGGTGAGCAGTTCTTC. It specifies CASSSSRLAGGPPFGEQFF. The gene calls are TRBV28 and TRBJ2-1, with TRBD2 identical over 14 bases. The ends lost 4 bases at V and 9 bases at J; junction bases unmatched: 17. CDR3 length equals 19 residues. CDR1 and CDR2 from the germline V gene are MDHEN and SYDVKM. Combining the CDR3 with reference TRBV28 and TRBJ2-1 gives the whole variable domain DVKVTQSSRYLVKRTGEKVFLECVQDMDHENMFWYRQDPGLGLRLIYFSYDVKMKEKGDIPEGYSVSREKKERFSLILESASTNQTSMYLCASSSSRLAGGPPFGEQFFGPGTRLTVL.

This clone was counted only a few times. In nucleotides, the CDR3 is TGTGCCAGCAGCTTAGATCCCTTGGACCCCCTGACTAGCACAGATACGCAGTATTTT. Its protein is CASSLDPLDPLTSTDTQYF. The V and J genes are TRBV7-2 and TRBJ2-3; D is ambiguous. CDR1 SGHTA and CDR2 FQGNSA come from the germline V gene. The V end lost 1 base, the J end lost 0 bases, and 20 bases lay between the germline ends. The CDR3 has 19 residues.